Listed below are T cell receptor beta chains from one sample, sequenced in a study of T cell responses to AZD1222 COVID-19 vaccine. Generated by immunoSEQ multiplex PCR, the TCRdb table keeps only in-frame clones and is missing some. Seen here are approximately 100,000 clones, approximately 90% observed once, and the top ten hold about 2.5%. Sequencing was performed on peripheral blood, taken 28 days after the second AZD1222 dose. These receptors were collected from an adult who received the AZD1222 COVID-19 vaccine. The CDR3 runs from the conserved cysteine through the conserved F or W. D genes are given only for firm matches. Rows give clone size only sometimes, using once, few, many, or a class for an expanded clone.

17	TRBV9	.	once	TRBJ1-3	CASSVGLKDSSGNTIYF	TGTGCCAGCAGCGTAGGACTTAAGGACAGCTCTGGAAACACCATATATTTT
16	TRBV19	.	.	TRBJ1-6	CASSINVGRGNSPLHF	TGTGCCAGTAGTATTAACGTCGGACGGGGTAATTCACCCCTCCACTTT
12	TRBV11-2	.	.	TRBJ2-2	CASSLLPGELFF	TGTGCCAGCAGCCTGCTGCCCGGGGAGCTGTTTTTT
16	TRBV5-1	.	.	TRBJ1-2	CASSPDGGRTNYGYTF	TGCGCCAGCAGCCCGGATGGCGGGAGGACTAACTATGGCTACACCTTC
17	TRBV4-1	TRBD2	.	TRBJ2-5	CASSQDRGAGVGETQYF	TGCGCCAGCAGCCAAGATCGAGGAGCGGGAGTTGGGGAGACCCAGTACTTC
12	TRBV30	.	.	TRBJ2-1	CAWSVTSYEQFF	TGTGCCTGGAGTGTCACTTCCTATGAGCAGTTCTTC
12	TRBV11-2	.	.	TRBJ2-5	CASSLGEETQYF	TGTGCCAGCAGCTTAGGAGAAGAGACCCAGTACTTC
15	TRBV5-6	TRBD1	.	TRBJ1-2	CASRSTGAANYGYTF	TGTGCCAGCAGATCGACAGGGGCAGCTAACTATGGCTACACCTTC
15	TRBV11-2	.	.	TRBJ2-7	CASSLAQGNSYEQYF	TGTGCCAGCAGCTTAGCTCAGGGGAACTCCTACGAGCAGTACTTC
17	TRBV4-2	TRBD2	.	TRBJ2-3	CASSQDFLAGGTDTQYF	TGTGCCAGCAGCCAAGATTTCCTAGCGGGAGGCACAGATACGCAGTATTTT
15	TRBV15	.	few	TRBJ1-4	CATSRDGQEGEKLFF	TGTGCCACCAGCAGAGATGGGCAGGAGGGTGAAAAACTGTTTTTT
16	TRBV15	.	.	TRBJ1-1	CATSRDRWGGDTEAFF	TGTGCCACCAGCAGAGATCGGTGGGGGGGGGACACTGAAGCTTTCTTT
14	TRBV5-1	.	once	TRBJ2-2	CASSLIANTGELFF	TGCGCCAGCAGCTTGATAGCTAACACCGGGGAGCTGTTTTTT
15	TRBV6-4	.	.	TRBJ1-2	CASSLASGGQHGYTF	TGTGCCAGCAGCCTCGCGTCGGGAGGGCAGCATGGCTACACCTTC
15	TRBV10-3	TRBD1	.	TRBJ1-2	CAISGQGARLGGYTF	TGTGCCATCAGCGGACAGGGCGCTCGGCTCGGTGGCTACACCTTC
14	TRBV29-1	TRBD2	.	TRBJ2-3	CSVQPAGERDTQYF	TGCAGCGTCCAGCCAGCGGGAGAGAGAGATACGCAGTATTTT
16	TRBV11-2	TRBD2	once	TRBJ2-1	CASSLLVGRAGNEQFF	TGTGCCAGCAGCTTGTTGGTCGGGAGGGCGGGCAATGAGCAGTTCTTC
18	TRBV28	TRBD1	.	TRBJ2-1	CASSLYLGQVWWRNEQFF	TGTGCCAGCAGTTTATATTTGGGACAGGTGTGGTGGAGGAATGAGCAGTTCTTC
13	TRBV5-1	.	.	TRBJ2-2	CASSLDPGGELFF	TGCGCCAGCAGCTTGGACCCTGGCGGGGAGCTGTTTTTT
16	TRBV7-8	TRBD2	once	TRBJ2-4	CASSSTSGMGKNIQYF	TGTGCCAGCAGCTCGACTAGCGGGATGGGCAAAAACATTCAGTACTTC
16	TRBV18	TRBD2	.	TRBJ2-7	CASSLLGTSGTHEQYF	TGTGCCAGCTCATTACTCGGGACTAGCGGGACCCACGAGCAGTACTTC
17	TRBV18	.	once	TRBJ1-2	CASRSPAGGRLTYGYTF	TGTGCCAGCAGATCACCCGCCGGGGGAAGGCTGACCTATGGCTACACCTTC
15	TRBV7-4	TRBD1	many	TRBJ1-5	CASSATGGSNQPQHF	TGTGCCAGCAGCGCGACAGGGGGCAGCAATCAGCCCCAGCATTTT
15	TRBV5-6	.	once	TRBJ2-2	CASSLAKGLAGELFF	TGTGCCAGCAGCTTGGCTAAAGGGCTGGCCGGGGAGCTGTTTTTT
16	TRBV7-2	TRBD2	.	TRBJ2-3	CASSLDQREFTDTQYF	TGTGCCAGCAGCTTAGATCAGCGGGAGTTTACAGATACGCAGTATTTT
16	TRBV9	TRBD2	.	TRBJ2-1	CASSVGSSGNFNEQFF	TGTGCCAGCAGCGTAGGATCTAGCGGGAATTTCAATGAGCAGTTCTTC
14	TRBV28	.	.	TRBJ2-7	CTSRLAAHSYEQYF	TGTACCAGTAGGTTAGCGGCACATTCCTACGAGCAGTACTTC
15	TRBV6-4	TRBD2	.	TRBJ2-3	CASSPTSGRADTQYF	TGTGCCAGCAGTCCGACTAGCGGGAGAGCAGATACGCAGTATTTT
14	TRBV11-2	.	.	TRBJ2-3	CASSLTYSIHTQYF	TGTGCCAGCAGCTTAACCTACAGCATTCATACGCAGTATTTT
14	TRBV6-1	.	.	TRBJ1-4	CASSEVQGNEKLFF	TGTGCCAGCAGTGAAGTACAAGGGAATGAAAAACTGTTTTTT
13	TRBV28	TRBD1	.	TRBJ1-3	CASTRQGGNTIYF	TGTGCCAGCACCCGACAGGGAGGAAACACCATATATTTT
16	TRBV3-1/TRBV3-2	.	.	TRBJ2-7	CASSQDWDAGPYEQYF	TGTGCCAGCAGCCAAGACTGGGACGCTGGCCCCTACGAGCAGTACTTC
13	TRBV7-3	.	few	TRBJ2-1	CASSLNRGRAFFF	TGTGCCAGCTCCTTGAACAGGGGGAGGGCCTTTTTCTTC
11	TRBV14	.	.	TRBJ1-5	CASSHNQPQHF	TGTGCCAGCAGTCATAATCAGCCCCAGCATTTT
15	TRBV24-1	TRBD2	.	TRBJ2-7	CATSDTLAGVPEQYF	TGTGCCACCAGTGATACTCTAGCGGGAGTCCCTGAGCAGTACTTC
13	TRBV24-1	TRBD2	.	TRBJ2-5	CATSSGGQETQYF	TGTGCCACCAGTTCGGGGGGGCAAGAGACCCAGTACTTC
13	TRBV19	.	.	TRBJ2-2	CTTREKNTGELFF	TGTACCACCCGGGAGAAGAACACCGGGGAGCTGTTTTTT
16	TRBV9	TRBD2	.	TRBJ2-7	CARRPGGGALANEQYF	TGTGCCCGCCGGCCGGGGGGGGGCGCCCTAGCGAACGAGCAGTACTTC
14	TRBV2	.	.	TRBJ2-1	CASSEGGNVNEQFF	TGTGCCAGCAGTGAAGGTGGGAATGTGAATGAGCAGTTCTTC
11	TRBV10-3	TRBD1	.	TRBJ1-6	CAISSGTGSSF	TGTGCCATCAGTTCCGGGACAGGAAGTAGCTTT
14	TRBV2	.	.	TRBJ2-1	CASSESGTYNEQFF	TGTGCCAGCAGTGAATCAGGTACCTACAATGAGCAGTTCTTC
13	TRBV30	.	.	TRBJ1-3	CAWSVRRGNTIYF	TGTGCCTGGAGTGTACGTCGGGGAAACACCATATATTTT
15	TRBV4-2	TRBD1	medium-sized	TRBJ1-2	CASSHPGQGSLGYTF	TGTGCCAGCAGCCACCCGGGACAGGGTTCGTTGGGCTACACCTTC
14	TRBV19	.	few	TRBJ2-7	CASTSGSSSYEQYF	TGTGCCAGTACGTCTGGGTCATCTTCCTACGAGCAGTACTTC
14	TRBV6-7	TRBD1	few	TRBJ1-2	CASSDTDRAYGYTF	TGTGCCAGCAGCGACACCGACAGGGCTTATGGCTACACCTTC
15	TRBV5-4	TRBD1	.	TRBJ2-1	CASSPARGQYNEQFF	TGTGCCAGCAGCCCCGCCAGGGGGCAATACAATGAGCAGTTCTTC
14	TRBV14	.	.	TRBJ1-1	CASSQAGANTEAFF	TGTGCCAGCAGCCAGGCAGGGGCGAACACTGAAGCTTTCTTT
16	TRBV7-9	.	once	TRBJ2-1	CASRPQGSGSYNEQFF	TGTGCCAGCAGGCCCCAGGGGAGCGGATCCTACAATGAGCAGTTCTTC
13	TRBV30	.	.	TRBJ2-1	CAWSVNGDNEQFF	TGTGCCTGGAGTGTTAATGGGGACAATGAGCAGTTCTTC
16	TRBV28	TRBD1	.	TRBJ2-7	CASSLHLGQDRYEQYF	TGTGCCAGCAGTTTACACCTGGGACAGGACCGATACGAGCAGTACTTC
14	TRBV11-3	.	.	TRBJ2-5	CASSLTSGSETQYF	TGTGCCAGCAGCTTAACGAGTGGCTCGGAGACCCAGTACTTC
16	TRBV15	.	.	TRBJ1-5	CATSRDRGRFAQPQHF	TGTGCCACCAGCAGAGATCGGGGGAGGTTTGCCCAGCCCCAGCATTTT